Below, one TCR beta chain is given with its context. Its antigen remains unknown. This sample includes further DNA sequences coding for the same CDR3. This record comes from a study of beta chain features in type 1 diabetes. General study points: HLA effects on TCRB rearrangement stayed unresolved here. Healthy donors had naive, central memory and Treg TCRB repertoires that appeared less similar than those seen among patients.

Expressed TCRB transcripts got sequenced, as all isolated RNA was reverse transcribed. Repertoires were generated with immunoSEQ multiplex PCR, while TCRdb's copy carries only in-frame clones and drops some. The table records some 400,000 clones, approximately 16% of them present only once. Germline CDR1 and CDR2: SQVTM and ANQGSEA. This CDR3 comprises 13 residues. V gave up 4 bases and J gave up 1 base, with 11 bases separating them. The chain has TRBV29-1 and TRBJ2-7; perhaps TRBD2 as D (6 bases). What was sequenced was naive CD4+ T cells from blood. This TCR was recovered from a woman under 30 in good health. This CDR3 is CSVAGVLSYEQYF. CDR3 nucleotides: TGCAGCGTTGCGGGGGTGCTTTCCTACGAGCAGTACTTC.